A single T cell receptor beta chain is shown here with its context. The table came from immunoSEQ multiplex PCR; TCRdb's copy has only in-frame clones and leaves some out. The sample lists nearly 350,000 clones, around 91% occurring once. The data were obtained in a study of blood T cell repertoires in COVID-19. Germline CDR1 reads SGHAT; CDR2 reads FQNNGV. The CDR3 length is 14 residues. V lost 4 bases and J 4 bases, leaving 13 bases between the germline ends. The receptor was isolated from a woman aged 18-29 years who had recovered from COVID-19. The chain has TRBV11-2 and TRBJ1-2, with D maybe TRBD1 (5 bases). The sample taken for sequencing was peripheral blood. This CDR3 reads CASSSGQGIYGYTF. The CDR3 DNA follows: TGTGCCAGCAGCTCAGGGCAGGGAATCTATGGCTACACCTTC.